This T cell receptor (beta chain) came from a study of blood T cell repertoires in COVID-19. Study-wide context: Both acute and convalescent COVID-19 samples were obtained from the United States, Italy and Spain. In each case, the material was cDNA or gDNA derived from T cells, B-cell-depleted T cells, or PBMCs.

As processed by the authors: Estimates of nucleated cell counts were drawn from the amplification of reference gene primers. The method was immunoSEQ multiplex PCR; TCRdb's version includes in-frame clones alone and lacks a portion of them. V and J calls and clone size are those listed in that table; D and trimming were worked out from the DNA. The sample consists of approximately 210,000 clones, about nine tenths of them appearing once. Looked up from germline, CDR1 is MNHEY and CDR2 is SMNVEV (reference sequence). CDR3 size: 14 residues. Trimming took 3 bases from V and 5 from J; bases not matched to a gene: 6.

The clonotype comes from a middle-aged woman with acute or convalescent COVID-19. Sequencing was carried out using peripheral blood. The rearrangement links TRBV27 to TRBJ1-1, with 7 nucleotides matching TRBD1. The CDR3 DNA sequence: TGTGCCAGCAGTTTTCGACAGGGTTATACTGAAGCTTTCTTT. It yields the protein CASSFRQGYTEAFF.